Below are 5 T cell receptor beta chains sequenced from a single sample in a study of CD8+CD57+ T cells in acquired aplastic anemia. Profiling that covered TCR beta VDJ and CDR3 relied on genomic DNA as its template. TCRdb analysed the reads with MiXCR anew, one entry per CDR3 protein. This sample has some 42,000 distinct CDR3 sequences, with about 65% found just once. The sequencing sample was made of sorted CD4+, CD8+, or CD8+CD57+ T cells (not recorded which) from PBMCs. The receptor set was obtained from a human donor in good health, serving as a control.

The rearrangement uses TRBV7-8 and TRBJ2-1, with 7 nucleotides matching TRBD2. Per the germline V gene, CDR1 is SGHVS and CDR2 is FQNEAQ. The length of the CDR3 is 15 residues. The trim removed 10 bases at V and 10 bases at J, leaving 19 bases unmatched. The CDR3 reads CANRVSGIGGIEQFF. The CDR3 DNA reads as TGTGCCAATCGGGTCAGCGGGATCGGAGGCATAGAGCAGTTCTTC.

This clonotype was detected many times. This chain connects TRBV4-1 to TRBJ2-5; TRBD1 aligns across 8 bases. CDR3 length equals 16 residues. After removal of 1 base from V and 2 bases from J, the junction contained 6 bases not matched to a gene. Germline V gene data show CDR1 as MGHRA and CDR2 as YSYEKL. The CDR3 loop is CASSQVTGGLQETQYF. The CDR3 DNA follows: TGCGCCAGCAGCCAAGTAACAGGGGGACTTCAAGAGACCCAGTACTTC.

This clonotype was detected only a few times. A much more abundant neighbour one base away suggests this may be a read error. V gene TRBV28 combines with J gene TRBJ1-1; D is ambiguous. V lost 5 bases to trimming and J lost 1 base, with 11 bases between them. Looked up from germline, CDR1 is MDHEN and CDR2 is SYDVKM. CDR3 length equals 14 residues. The CDR3 here is CASSLISGNTEAFF. The CDR3 DNA reads as TGTGCCAGCAGTCTTATCTCGGGGAACACTGAAGCTTTCTTT.

The chain uses TRBV14 and TRBJ2-1; TRBD1 aligns across 8 bases. Per germline, CDR1 SGHDN and CDR2 FVKESK. CDR3 size: 14 residues. Trimming removed 4 bases from V and 6 bases from J; junction bases left unmatched: 5. The CDR3, as DNA: TGTGCCAGCAGCCCGTTTACAGGGGGCAATGAGCAGTTCTTC. It encodes CASSPFTGGNEQFF.

The chain links TRBV14 to TRBJ1-1; D ambiguous. Germline V CDR1 and CDR2: SGHDN, FVKESK. This CDR3 comprises 13 residues. V dropped 4 bases and J dropped 3 bases, with 9 bases sitting between them. CDR3 in amino acids: CASSRYGDTEAFF. CDR3 coding DNA: TGTGCCAGCAGCCGATATGGGGACACTGAAGCTTTCTTT.